This T cell receptor beta chain was observed in a study of shared clonotypes between healthy human individuals. Clones were read by immunoSEQ multiplex PCR, and TCRdb kept only the in-frame ones, dropping some. The sample gives hundreds of thousands of clones, about two thirds of which show up once; about 1.8% is in the top ten. Germline CDR1 and CDR2: MNHNY and SVGAGI (reference sequence). Trimming took 6 bases from V and 0 from J, leaving 8 bases between them. This CDR3 is 14 amino acids long. The clonotype comes from a woman aged 25 to 39 in good health. V and J are TRBV6-6 and TRBJ1-4; weak D call: TRBD1 (6 bases). The source material was memory CD4+ T cells sorted from blood. Noted subset: CD45RA-negative fraction. In DNA, the CDR3 is TGTGCCAGCAGCGGACAGACAACTAATGAAAAACTGTTTTTT. Protein product: CASSGQTTNEKLFF.